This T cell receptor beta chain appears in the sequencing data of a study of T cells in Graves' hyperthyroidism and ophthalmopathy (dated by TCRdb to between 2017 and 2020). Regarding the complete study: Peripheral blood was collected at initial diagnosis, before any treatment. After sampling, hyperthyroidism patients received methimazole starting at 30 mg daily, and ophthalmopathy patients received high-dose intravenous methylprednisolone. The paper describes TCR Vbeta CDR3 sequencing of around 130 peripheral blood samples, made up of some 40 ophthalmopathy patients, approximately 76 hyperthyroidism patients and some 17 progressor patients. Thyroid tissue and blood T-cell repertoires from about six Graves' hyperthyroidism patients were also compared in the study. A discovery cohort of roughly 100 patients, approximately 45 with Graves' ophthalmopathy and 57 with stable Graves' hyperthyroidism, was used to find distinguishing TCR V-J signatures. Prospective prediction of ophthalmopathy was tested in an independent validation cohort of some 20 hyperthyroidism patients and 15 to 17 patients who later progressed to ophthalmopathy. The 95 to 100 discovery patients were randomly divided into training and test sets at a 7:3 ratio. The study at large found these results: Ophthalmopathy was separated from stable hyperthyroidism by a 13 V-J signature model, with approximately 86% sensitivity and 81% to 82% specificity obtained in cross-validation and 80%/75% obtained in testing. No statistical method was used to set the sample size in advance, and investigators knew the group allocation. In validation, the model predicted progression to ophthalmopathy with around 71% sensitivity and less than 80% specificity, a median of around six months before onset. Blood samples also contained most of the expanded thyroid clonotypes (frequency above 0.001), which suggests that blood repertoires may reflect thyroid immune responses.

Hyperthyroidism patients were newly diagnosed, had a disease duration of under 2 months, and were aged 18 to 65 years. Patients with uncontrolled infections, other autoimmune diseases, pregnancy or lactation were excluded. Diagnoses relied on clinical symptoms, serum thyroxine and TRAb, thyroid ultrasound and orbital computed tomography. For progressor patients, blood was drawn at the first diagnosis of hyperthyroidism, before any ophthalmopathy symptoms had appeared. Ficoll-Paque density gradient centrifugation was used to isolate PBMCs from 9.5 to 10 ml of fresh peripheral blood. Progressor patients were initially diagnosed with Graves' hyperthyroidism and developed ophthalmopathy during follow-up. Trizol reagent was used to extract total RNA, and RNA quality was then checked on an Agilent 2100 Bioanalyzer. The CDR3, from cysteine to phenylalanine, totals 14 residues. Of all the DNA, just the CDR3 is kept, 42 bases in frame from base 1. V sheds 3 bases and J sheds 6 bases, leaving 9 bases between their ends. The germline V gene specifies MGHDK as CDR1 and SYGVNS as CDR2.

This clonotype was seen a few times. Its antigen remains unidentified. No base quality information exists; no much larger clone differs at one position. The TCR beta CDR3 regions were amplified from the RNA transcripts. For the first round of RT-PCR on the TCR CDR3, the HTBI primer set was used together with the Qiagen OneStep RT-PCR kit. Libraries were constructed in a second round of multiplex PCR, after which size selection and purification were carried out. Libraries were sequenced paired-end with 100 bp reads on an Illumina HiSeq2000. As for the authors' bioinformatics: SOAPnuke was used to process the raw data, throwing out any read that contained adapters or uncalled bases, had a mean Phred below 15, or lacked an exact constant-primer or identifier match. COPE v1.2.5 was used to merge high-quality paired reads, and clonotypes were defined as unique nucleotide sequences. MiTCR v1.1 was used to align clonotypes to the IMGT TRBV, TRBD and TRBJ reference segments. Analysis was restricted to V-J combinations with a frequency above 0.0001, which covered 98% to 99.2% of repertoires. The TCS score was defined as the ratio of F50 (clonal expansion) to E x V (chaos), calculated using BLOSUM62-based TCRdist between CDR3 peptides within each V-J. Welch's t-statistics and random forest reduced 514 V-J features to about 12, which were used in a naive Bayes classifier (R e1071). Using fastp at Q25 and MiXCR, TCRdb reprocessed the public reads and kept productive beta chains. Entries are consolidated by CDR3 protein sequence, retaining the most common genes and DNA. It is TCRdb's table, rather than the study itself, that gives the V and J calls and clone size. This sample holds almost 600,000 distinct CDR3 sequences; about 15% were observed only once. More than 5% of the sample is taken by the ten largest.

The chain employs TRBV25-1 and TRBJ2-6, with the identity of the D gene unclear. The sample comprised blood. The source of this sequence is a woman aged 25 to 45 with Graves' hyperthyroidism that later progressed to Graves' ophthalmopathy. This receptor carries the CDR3 CASSDNLAANVLTF. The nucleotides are TGTGCCAGCAGTGATAATTTGGCGGCCAACGTCCTGACTTTC.